Listed below are T cell receptor beta chains from one sample, sequenced in a study of T cells in localized non-small cell lung cancer. Produced via immunoSEQ multiplex PCR; TCRdb's table is partial and in-frame only. The sample includes around 140,000 clones, 70% to 90% of them seen just once. The material was peripheral blood, obtained before any cancer treatment. These receptors were collected from a female donor of 60 years or more with stage I lung adenocarcinoma. Both conserved end residues are part of each CDR3. Clone size, where shown, is once, few, many, or a class for clones that have expanded.

abundance: NA; v_gene: TRBV5-5; j_gene: TRBJ2-7; len: 12; CDR3aa: CASSLAGPEQYF
abundance: NA; v_gene: TRBV18; j_gene: TRBJ1-1; len: 13; CDR3aa: CASSPTGGTEAFF
abundance: NA; v_gene: TRBV6-1; j_gene: TRBJ2-3; len: 11; CDR3aa: CASSRTQTQYF
abundance: once; v_gene: TRBV29-1; j_gene: TRBJ2-3; len: 11; CDR3aa: CSPVVGGTQYF
abundance: few; v_gene: TRBV2; j_gene: TRBJ2-2; len: 18; CDR3aa: CASSLTSGTFTNTGELFF
abundance: NA; v_gene: TRBV27; j_gene: TRBJ2-7; len: 12; CDR3aa: CASSSGTYEQYF
abundance: NA; v_gene: TRBV30; j_gene: TRBJ1-5; len: 12; CDR3aa: CAWSLVNQPQHF
abundance: NA; v_gene: TRBV4-1; j_gene: TRBJ1-4; len: 16; CDR3aa: CASSQGYRGYNEKLFF
abundance: NA; v_gene: TRBV18; j_gene: TRBJ2-2; len: 15; CDR3aa: CASSPKSGSTGELFF
abundance: NA; v_gene: TRBV28; j_gene: TRBJ2-1; len: 17; CDR3aa: CASSLYTSGYAYNEQFF
abundance: NA; v_gene: TRBV5-1; j_gene: TRBJ1-2; len: 15; CDR3aa: CASSLAVGGGRGYTF
abundance: NA; v_gene: TRBV19; j_gene: TRBJ2-5; len: 14; CDR3aa: CASSMPLGEETQYF
abundance: NA; v_gene: TRBV6-5; j_gene: TRBJ2-7; len: 14; CDR3aa: CASSYGGGRYEQYF
abundance: once; v_gene: TRBV5-1; j_gene: TRBJ2-7; len: 15; CDR3aa: CASSFVAGVSYEQYF